This T cell receptor (beta chain) was sequenced in a study of cytomegalovirus exposure and HLA in healthy donors. Only in-frame clones appear in the TCRdb table, and some are missing; sequencing was by immunoSEQ multiplex PCR. The table includes 150,000 or so clones, approximately 91% detected once. Trimming removed 8 bases at V and 1 base at J, with 11 bases between. CDR3 length equals 13 residues. CDR1 is MGHDK and CDR2 is SYGVNS in the germline V gene. This sequence originates from a woman aged 18-30 years in good health and CMV-seropositive. Sequences were obtained from PBMCs. This chain joins TRBV25-1 and TRBJ1-1, with a tentative D call TRBD1 (5 bases). The CDR3 here is CASEEGPNTEAFF. In DNA form, the CDR3 reads TGTGCCAGCGAGGAGGGGCCGAACACTGAAGCTTTCTTT.